A selection of T cell receptor beta chains follows, all from one sample in a study of graft-versus-host responses after intestinal transplantation. The assay was immunoSEQ multiplex PCR, and TCRdb's table has in-frame clones only and misses some. The table has 90,000 to 120,000 clones, about 91% seen once. Antigens for these TCRs are unknown. Sequencing used unstimulated CD4+ T cells sorted from spleen or lymph node cells, obtained before transplant. The receptor set was obtained from a human donor who was the organ donor for an intestinal transplant. The CDR3 runs from the conserved cysteine through the conserved F or W. A D gene is named only where the DNA matches it firmly. The size entry is marked missing in some rows and otherwise reads once, few, many or a size class.

j_gene,v_gene,d_gene,len,abundance,CDR3aa,CDR3nt
TRBJ2-5,TRBV18,NA,13,NA,CASSQTQAETQYF,TGTGCCAGCTCACAGACGCAGGCCGAGACCCAGTACTTC
TRBJ2-5,TRBV5-5,NA,14,NA,CASGRRGLQETQYF,TGTGCCAGCGGCCGCCGGGGGCTCCAAGAGACCCAGTACTTC
TRBJ1-4,TRBV7-9,NA,12,few,CASSPGYEKLFF,TGTGCCAGCAGCCCCGGCTATGAAAAACTGTTTTTT
TRBJ2-7,TRBV5-1,NA,13,NA,CASSLDGIYEQYF,TGCGCCAGCAGCTTAGACGGAATTTACGAGCAGTACTTC
TRBJ1-4,TRBV18,NA,15,NA,CASSPPRTTNEKLFF,TGTGCCAGCTCACCACCCAGGACCACTAATGAAAAACTGTTTTTT
TRBJ2-3,TRBV10-3,NA,15,once,CAISDHLTSTDTQYF,TGTGCCATCAGTGATCACCTGACCAGCACAGATACGCAGTATTTT
TRBJ2-7,TRBV25-1,TRBD2,15,NA,CASSESPSGRGEQYF,TGTGCCAGCAGTGAATCGCCTAGCGGGAGGGGCGAGCAGTACTTC
TRBJ1-6,TRBV6-5,NA,13,NA,CASSPGDNSPLHF,TGTGCCAGCAGTCCAGGGGATAATTCACCCCTCCACTTT
TRBJ1-2,TRBV29-1,NA,12,NA,CGVEDHNYGYTF,TGCGGCGTCGAAGACCACAACTATGGCTACACCTTC
TRBJ2-1,TRBV5-1,NA,12,NA,CASSFQGNEQFF,TGCGCCAGCAGCTTTCAGGGGAATGAGCAGTTCTTC
TRBJ2-7,TRBV5-1,NA,13,NA,CASSLVRGYEQYF,TGCGCCAGCAGCTTGGTGCGGGGCTACGAGCAGTACTTC
TRBJ2-2,TRBV7-6,NA,14,NA,CASSPGRGTGELFF,TGTGCCAGCAGCCCCGGCAGGGGCACCGGGGAGCTGTTTTTT
TRBJ2-2,TRBV21-1,NA,15,NA,CASTQRTGATGELFF,TGTGCCAGCACCCAAAGAACAGGGGCAACCGGGGAGCTGTTTTTT
TRBJ2-7,TRBV15,NA,13,NA,CATSRDQGYEQYF,TGTGCCACCAGCAGAGATCAAGGGTACGAGCAGTACTTC
TRBJ1-1,TRBV18,NA,12,NA,CASSPTRTEAFF,TGTGCCAGCTCACCCACGCGGACTGAAGCTTTCTTT
TRBJ1-5,TRBV6-1,NA,13,NA,CATNPDSSQPQHF,TGTGCCACCAACCCCGATAGCAGTCAGCCCCAGCATTTT
TRBJ2-1,TRBV27,TRBD2,15,once,CASSFERGSYNEQFF,TGTGCCAGCAGTTTTGAGCGGGGCTCCTACAATGAGCAGTTCTTC
TRBJ1-3,TRBV7-9,TRBD1,17,NA,CASSPFTGAFSGNTIYF,TGTGCCAGCAGCCCTTTTACAGGGGCCTTCTCTGGAAACACCATATATTTT
TRBJ1-1,TRBV4-2,NA,15,NA,CASSQDDAGHTEAFF,TGTGCCAGCAGCCAAGATGATGCAGGGCACACTGAAGCTTTCTTT
TRBJ1-1,TRBV7-3,NA,15,NA,CASSLFAGRETEAFF,TGTGCCAGCAGCCTCTTCGCAGGGCGGGAAACTGAAGCTTTCTTT
TRBJ1-2,TRBV29-1,NA,14,NA,CSALPEQGPRGYTF,TGCAGCGCATTGCCTGAACAGGGACCTCGAGGCTACACCTTC
TRBJ1-5,TRBV7-2,TRBD1,17,NA,CASSPLPGGGTVQPQHF,TGTGCCAGCAGCCCCCTCCCGGGAGGGGGCACAGTTCAGCCCCAGCATTTT
TRBJ2-1,TRBV5-1,TRBD2,16,NA,CASSLGLAGGDNEQFF,TGCGCCAGCAGCCTAGGACTAGCGGGGGGAGACAATGAGCAGTTCTTC
TRBJ1-2,TRBV4-1,NA,15,NA,CASSPDILGYYGYTF,TGCGCCAGCAGCCCGGACATACTGGGGTACTATGGCTACACCTTC
TRBJ2-3,TRBV18,NA,18,NA,CASSPLHLRPSSTDTQYF,TGTGCCAGCTCACCACTCCACTTACGACCCTCTAGCACAGATACGCAGTATTTT
TRBJ2-1,TRBV7-3,TRBD2,15,NA,CASSFSSGRTNKQFF,TGTGCCAGCAGCTTTTCTAGCGGGAGAACTAATAAGCAGTTCTTC
TRBJ2-7,TRBV5-1,TRBD1,14,NA,CASSPGDRGGEQYF,TGCGCCAGCAGCCCGGGGGACAGGGGAGGCGAGCAGTACTTC
TRBJ2-1,TRBV6-1,TRBD2,11,NA,CASSESSGGLF,TGTGCCAGCAGTGAGTCTAGCGGGGGTCTCTTC
TRBJ1-5,TRBV11-2,NA,15,NA,CASSLVVGISQPQHF,TGTGCCAGCAGCTTAGTGGTGGGCATATCTCAGCCCCAGCATTTT
TRBJ1-1,TRBV9,NA,14,NA,CASSVEGVGTEAFF,TGTGCCAGCAGCGTAGAAGGGGTCGGCACTGAAGCTTTCTTT
TRBJ2-3,TRBV29-1,NA,13,NA,CSTDNQLTDTQYF,TGCAGCACGGACAACCAACTCACAGATACGCAGTATTTT
TRBJ1-1,TRBV28,NA,16,once,CASSFDLMTQQGKAFF,TGTGCCAGCAGTTTTGATTTGATGACCCAACAGGGAAAGGCTTTCTTT
TRBJ2-7,TRBV6-1,NA,12,few,CASSEGSYEQYF,TGTGCCAGCAGTGAGGGGTCCTACGAGCAGTACTTC
TRBJ1-1,TRBV5-1,TRBD1,15,NA,CASSFGQGKDTEAFF,TGCGCCAGCAGCTTTGGACAGGGGAAGGACACTGAAGCTTTCTTT
TRBJ2-7,TRBV5-5,NA,14,NA,CASSFNRVPYEQYF,TGTGCCAGCAGCTTCAACAGGGTCCCCTACGAGCAGTACTTC
TRBJ1-5,TRBV6-1,NA,14,NA,CASSWTISNQPQHF,TGTGCCAGCAGCTGGACAATCAGCAATCAGCCCCAGCATTTT
TRBJ2-5,TRBV9,NA,13,NA,CASSTGSQETQYF,TGTGCCAGCAGCACGGGAAGCCAAGAGACCCAGTACTTC
TRBJ2-1,TRBV28,NA,16,NA,CASSSQGYTTGGEQFF,TGTGCCAGCAGTTCCCAAGGGTATACTACCGGGGGTGAGCAGTTCTTC
TRBJ2-2,TRBV6-1,NA,18,NA,CASSGGIPIADATGELFF,TGTGCCAGCAGTGGGGGGATCCCCATTGCGGACGCCACCGGGGAGCTGTTTTTT
TRBJ1-6,TRBV2,NA,14,NA,CASRRDGYNSPLHF,TGTGCCAGCAGACGGGACGGCTATAATTCACCCCTCCACTTT
TRBJ1-1,TRBV29-1,NA,13,NA,CSVESLMNTEAFF,TGCAGCGTTGAATCTCTTATGAACACTGAAGCTTTCTTT
TRBJ2-7,TRBV6-6,NA,11,NA,CASSTYYEQYF,TGTGCCAGCAGTACCTACTACGAGCAGTACTTC
TRBJ2-7,TRBV27,NA,13,NA,CASLNPSSYEQYF,TGTGCCAGCCTAAACCCTAGCTCCTACGAGCAGTACTTC
TRBJ2-5,TRBV2,NA,17,NA,CASSDTKAGAYQETQYF,TGTGCCAGCAGTGATACAAAAGCGGGCGCTTACCAAGAGACCCAGTACTTC
TRBJ2-1,TRBV2,NA,17,once,CASSERGGSSSYNEQFF,TGTGCCAGCAGTGAACGGGGAGGTTCCAGCTCCTACAATGAGCAGTTCTTC